The 15 T cell receptor beta chains in this list originate from one sample, sequenced in a study of OX40 agonist ivuxolimab in advanced cancers. Repertoires were generated with immunoSEQ multiplex PCR, while TCRdb's copy carries only in-frame clones and drops some. Of over 95,000 clones listed, 70% to 85% are singletons. The specimen comprised CD4+ or CD8+ T cells sorted from blood, sampled in a trial of the OX40 agonist ivuxolimab. These receptors all come from an adult with an advanced solid tumor such as melanoma, head and neck, liver or kidney cancer.

The V gene is TRBV11-2, the J gene TRBJ1-2; D ambiguous. CDR1 is SGHAT, CDR2 FQNNGV, per germline. The length of the CDR3 is 12 residues. V was clipped by 4 bases and J by 3 bases, with 6 bases between them. CDR3 sequence: CASSSLYYGYTF. The DNA of the CDR3 is TGTGCCAGCAGCTCCTTGTACTATGGCTACACCTTC.

V gene TRBV7-3 combines with J gene TRBJ2-6, with unresolved D. Per germline, CDR1 SGHTA and CDR2 FQGTGA. The CDR3 totals 15 residues. Trimming took off 3 bases at V and 1 base at J, with 7 bases between the two ends. The CDR3: CASSFSPSGANVLTF. Written as DNA, the CDR3 is TGTGCCAGCAGCTTCTCACCTTCTGGGGCCAACGTCCTGACTTTC. Full variable domain (rest looked up from reference TRBV7-3 and TRBJ2-6): GAGVSQTPSNKVTEKGKYVELRCDPISGHTALYWYRQSLGQGPEFLIYFQGTGAADDSGLPNDRFFAVRPEGSVSTLKIQRTERGDSAVYLCASSFSPSGANVLTFGAGSRLTVL.

V and J are TRBV7-9 and TRBJ1-2; TRBD1 aligns across 9 bases. V was clipped by 5 bases and J by 7 bases; unmatched bases: 14. The CDR3 sequence is 16 residues long. Germline assignment: CDR1 SEHNR and CDR2 FQNEAQ (reference sequence). The CDR3 sequence: CASSPNRRQGGIGYTF. The CDR3 DNA reads as TGTGCCAGCAGCCCGAACCGTCGACAGGGGGGTATTGGCTACACCTTC.

This chain uses TRBV6-5 with TRBJ1-4, with D possibly matching TRBD1 (5 bases). The CDR3 is made up of 15 amino acids. Looked up from germline, CDR1 is MNHEY and CDR2 is SVGAGI. The V gene lost 0 bases and the J gene lost 4 bases, with 9 bases spanning the gap. Written as DNA, the CDR3 is TGTGCCAGCAGTTACTCGGGACTGATTAATGAAAAACTGTTTTTT. Protein product: CASSYSGLINEKLFF.

The V gene is TRBV29-1, the J gene TRBJ1-2; D might be TRBD1 (6 bases). The CDR3 totals 14 residues. Trimming stripped 0 bases from V and 7 bases from J, with 15 bases between. Germline CDR1 and CDR2: SQVTM and ANQGSEA. Here the CDR3 reads CSVEEGRGSLGYTF. In nucleotides, the CDR3 is TGCAGCGTTGAAGAGGGAAGGGGGTCCCTTGGCTACACCTTC. Full variable domain (remainder filled in from reference TRBV29-1 and TRBJ1-2): SAVISQKPSRDICQRGTSLTIQCQVDSQVTMMFWYRQQPGQSLTLIATANQGSEATYESGFVIDKFPISRPNLTFSTLTVSNMSPEDSSIYLCSVEEGRGSLGYTFGSGTRLTVV.

The gene calls are TRBV7-2 and TRBJ2-7; D might be TRBD2 (5 bases). Trimming took off 6 bases at V and 5 bases at J, with 14 bases between the two ends. In germline, CDR1 is SGHTA, CDR2 FQGNSA. This CDR3 contains 13 residues. The CDR3 here is CASSLYSGNEQYF. DNA of the CDR3: TGTGCCAGCAGTCTCTATTCCGGGAACGAGCAGTACTTC.

The chain links TRBV6-6 to TRBJ1-2, with no clear D. Trimming removed 4 bases from V and 0 bases from J, with 9 bases in between. The CDR3 runs 14 residues. Germline values: CDR1 MNHNY, CDR2 SVGAGI (reference sequence). CDR3 DNA: TGTGCCAGCAGTTCCTCGGAGTCTAACTATGGCTACACCTTC. Its protein is CASSSSESNYGYTF.

The J gene is TRBJ1-4, the V gene TRBV7-8; the D gene is possibly TRBD1 (5 bases). Germline lookup yields CDR1 SGHVS and CDR2 FQNEAQ. The CDR3 extends over 16 amino acids. Deletions cut 1 base from V and 3 bases from J, with 12 bases between. This CDR3 reads CASSLVPRGANEKLFF. As DNA, the CDR3 is TGTGCCAGCAGCTTAGTACCTAGAGGGGCTAATGAAAAACTGTTTTTT.

The chain has TRBV18 and TRBJ2-5, with D tentatively TRBD2 (5 bases). CDR1 and CDR2 (germline): KGHSH, LQKENI. The V end was cut by 4 bases, the J end by 5 bases, with 14 bases between. The CDR3 length is 14 residues. CDR3 amino acids: CASSLSTTGETQYF. Here the CDR3 DNA reads TGTGCCAGCTCACTTTCGACTACGGGGGAGACCCAGTACTTC.

The chain uses TRBV18 and TRBJ2-4, with 10 bases lining up with TRBD2. Per germline, CDR1 KGHSH and CDR2 LQKENI. The CDR3 loop spans 19 amino acids. Losses at the gene ends were 3 bases for V and 1 base for J; bases not matched to a gene: 12. As DNA, the CDR3 is TGTGCCAGCTCACCCGGACTAGCGGTCAAAGCGGTGGCCAAAAACATTCAGTACTTC. It yields the protein CASSPGLAVKAVAKNIQYF. Drawing the rest from reference TRBV18 and TRBJ2-4, the complete variable domain is NAGVMQNPRHLVRRRGQEARLRCSPMKGHSHVYWYRQLPEEGLKFMVYLQKENIIDESGMPKERFSAEFPKEGPSILRIQQVVRGDSAAYFCASSPGLAVKAVAKNIQYFGAGTRLSVL.

Here the CDR3 reads CASSFWLAGHTGELFF. CDR3 nucleotides: TGTGCCAGCAGTTTCTGGCTAGCGGGTCACACCGGGGAGCTGTTTTTT. V usage is TRBV27 and J usage is TRBJ2-2, with 8 bases lining up with TRBD2. There are 16 residues in the CDR3. From germline, CDR1 is MNHEY and CDR2 SMNVEV (reference sequence). J lost 3 bases, V lost 3 bases, and 6 bases had no gene match.

V usage is TRBV6-5 and J usage is TRBJ2-1; TRBD2 agrees at 7 bases. CDR1 is MNHEY and CDR2 is SVGAGI in the germline V gene. Unmatched junction bases numbered 6, after V lost 4 bases and J lost 3 bases. CDR3 length: 15 residues. The chain's CDR3 is CASSLAGEDYNEQFF. The CDR3 DNA reads as TGTGCCAGCAGTTTGGCGGGAGAAGACTACAATGAGCAGTTCTTC.

As to this clone: This same CDR3 is encoded by further DNA sequences in the sample. The gene calls are TRBV11-1 and TRBJ1-6; D ambiguous. V gave up 1 base and J gave up 3 bases, with 4 bases separating them. CDR1 is SGHAT, CDR2 FQDESV, per germline (reference sequence). This CDR3 has 14 amino acids. The CDR3 region has the DNA TGTGCCAGCAGCTTAGGGAGCTATAATTCACCCCTCCACTTT. This gives the protein CASSLGSYNSPLHF.

J is TRBJ1-3 and V is TRBV7-9; D remains ambiguous. V was pared by 6 bases and J by 0 bases, with 12 bases between. Germline V gene data show CDR1 as SEHNR and CDR2 as FQNEAQ (reference sequence). The CDR3 sequence is 15 residues long. The CDR3, as DNA: TGTGCCAGCAGTCATAGAAGGACCTCTGGAAACACCATATATTTT. This gives the protein CASSHRRTSGNTIYF.

The chain couples TRBV9 to TRBJ2-7, with 8 positions matching TRBD2. This CDR3 has 15 residues. Germline V gene lookup returns CDR1 SGDLS and CDR2 YYNGEE. V lost 4 bases to trimming and J lost 3 bases; unmatched junction nucleotides: 9. CDR3 loop: CASSPRGGIGYEQYF. The CDR3 bases are TGTGCCAGCAGCCCCCGGGGGGGGATCGGCTACGAGCAGTACTTC.